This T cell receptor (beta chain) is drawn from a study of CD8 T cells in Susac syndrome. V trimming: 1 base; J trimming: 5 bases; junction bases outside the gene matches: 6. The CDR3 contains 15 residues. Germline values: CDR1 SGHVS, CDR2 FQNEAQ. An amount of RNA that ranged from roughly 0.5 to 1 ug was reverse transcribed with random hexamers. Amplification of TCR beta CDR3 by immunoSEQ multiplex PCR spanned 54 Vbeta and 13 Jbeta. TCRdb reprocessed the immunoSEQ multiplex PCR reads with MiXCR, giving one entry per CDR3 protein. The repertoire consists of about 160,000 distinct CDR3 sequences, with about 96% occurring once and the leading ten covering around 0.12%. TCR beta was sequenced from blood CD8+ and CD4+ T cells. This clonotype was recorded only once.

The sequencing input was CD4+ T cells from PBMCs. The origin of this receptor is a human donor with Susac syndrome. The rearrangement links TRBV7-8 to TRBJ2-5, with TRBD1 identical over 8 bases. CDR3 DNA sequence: TGTGCCAGCAGCTTAGTACCCGGACAGGGTGAGACCCAGTACTTC. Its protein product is CASSLVPGQGETQYF.